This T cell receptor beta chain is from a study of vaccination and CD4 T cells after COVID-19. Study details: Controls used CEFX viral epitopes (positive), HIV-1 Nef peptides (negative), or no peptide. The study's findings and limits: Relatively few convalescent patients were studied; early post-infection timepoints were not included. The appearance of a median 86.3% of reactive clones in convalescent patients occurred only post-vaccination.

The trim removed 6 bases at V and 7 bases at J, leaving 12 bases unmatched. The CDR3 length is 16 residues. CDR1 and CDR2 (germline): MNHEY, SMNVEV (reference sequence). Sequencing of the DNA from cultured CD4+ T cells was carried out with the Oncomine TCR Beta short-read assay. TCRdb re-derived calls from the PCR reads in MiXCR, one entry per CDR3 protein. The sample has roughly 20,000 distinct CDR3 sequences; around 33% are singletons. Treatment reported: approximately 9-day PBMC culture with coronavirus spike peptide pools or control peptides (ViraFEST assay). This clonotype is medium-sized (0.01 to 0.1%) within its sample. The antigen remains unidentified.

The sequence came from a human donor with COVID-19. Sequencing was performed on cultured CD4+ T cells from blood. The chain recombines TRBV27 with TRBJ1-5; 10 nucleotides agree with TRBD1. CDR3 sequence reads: CASSPGEGQGWQPQHF. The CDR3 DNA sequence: TGTGCCAGCAGCCCGGGTGAGGGACAGGGGTGGCAGCCCCAGCATTTT.